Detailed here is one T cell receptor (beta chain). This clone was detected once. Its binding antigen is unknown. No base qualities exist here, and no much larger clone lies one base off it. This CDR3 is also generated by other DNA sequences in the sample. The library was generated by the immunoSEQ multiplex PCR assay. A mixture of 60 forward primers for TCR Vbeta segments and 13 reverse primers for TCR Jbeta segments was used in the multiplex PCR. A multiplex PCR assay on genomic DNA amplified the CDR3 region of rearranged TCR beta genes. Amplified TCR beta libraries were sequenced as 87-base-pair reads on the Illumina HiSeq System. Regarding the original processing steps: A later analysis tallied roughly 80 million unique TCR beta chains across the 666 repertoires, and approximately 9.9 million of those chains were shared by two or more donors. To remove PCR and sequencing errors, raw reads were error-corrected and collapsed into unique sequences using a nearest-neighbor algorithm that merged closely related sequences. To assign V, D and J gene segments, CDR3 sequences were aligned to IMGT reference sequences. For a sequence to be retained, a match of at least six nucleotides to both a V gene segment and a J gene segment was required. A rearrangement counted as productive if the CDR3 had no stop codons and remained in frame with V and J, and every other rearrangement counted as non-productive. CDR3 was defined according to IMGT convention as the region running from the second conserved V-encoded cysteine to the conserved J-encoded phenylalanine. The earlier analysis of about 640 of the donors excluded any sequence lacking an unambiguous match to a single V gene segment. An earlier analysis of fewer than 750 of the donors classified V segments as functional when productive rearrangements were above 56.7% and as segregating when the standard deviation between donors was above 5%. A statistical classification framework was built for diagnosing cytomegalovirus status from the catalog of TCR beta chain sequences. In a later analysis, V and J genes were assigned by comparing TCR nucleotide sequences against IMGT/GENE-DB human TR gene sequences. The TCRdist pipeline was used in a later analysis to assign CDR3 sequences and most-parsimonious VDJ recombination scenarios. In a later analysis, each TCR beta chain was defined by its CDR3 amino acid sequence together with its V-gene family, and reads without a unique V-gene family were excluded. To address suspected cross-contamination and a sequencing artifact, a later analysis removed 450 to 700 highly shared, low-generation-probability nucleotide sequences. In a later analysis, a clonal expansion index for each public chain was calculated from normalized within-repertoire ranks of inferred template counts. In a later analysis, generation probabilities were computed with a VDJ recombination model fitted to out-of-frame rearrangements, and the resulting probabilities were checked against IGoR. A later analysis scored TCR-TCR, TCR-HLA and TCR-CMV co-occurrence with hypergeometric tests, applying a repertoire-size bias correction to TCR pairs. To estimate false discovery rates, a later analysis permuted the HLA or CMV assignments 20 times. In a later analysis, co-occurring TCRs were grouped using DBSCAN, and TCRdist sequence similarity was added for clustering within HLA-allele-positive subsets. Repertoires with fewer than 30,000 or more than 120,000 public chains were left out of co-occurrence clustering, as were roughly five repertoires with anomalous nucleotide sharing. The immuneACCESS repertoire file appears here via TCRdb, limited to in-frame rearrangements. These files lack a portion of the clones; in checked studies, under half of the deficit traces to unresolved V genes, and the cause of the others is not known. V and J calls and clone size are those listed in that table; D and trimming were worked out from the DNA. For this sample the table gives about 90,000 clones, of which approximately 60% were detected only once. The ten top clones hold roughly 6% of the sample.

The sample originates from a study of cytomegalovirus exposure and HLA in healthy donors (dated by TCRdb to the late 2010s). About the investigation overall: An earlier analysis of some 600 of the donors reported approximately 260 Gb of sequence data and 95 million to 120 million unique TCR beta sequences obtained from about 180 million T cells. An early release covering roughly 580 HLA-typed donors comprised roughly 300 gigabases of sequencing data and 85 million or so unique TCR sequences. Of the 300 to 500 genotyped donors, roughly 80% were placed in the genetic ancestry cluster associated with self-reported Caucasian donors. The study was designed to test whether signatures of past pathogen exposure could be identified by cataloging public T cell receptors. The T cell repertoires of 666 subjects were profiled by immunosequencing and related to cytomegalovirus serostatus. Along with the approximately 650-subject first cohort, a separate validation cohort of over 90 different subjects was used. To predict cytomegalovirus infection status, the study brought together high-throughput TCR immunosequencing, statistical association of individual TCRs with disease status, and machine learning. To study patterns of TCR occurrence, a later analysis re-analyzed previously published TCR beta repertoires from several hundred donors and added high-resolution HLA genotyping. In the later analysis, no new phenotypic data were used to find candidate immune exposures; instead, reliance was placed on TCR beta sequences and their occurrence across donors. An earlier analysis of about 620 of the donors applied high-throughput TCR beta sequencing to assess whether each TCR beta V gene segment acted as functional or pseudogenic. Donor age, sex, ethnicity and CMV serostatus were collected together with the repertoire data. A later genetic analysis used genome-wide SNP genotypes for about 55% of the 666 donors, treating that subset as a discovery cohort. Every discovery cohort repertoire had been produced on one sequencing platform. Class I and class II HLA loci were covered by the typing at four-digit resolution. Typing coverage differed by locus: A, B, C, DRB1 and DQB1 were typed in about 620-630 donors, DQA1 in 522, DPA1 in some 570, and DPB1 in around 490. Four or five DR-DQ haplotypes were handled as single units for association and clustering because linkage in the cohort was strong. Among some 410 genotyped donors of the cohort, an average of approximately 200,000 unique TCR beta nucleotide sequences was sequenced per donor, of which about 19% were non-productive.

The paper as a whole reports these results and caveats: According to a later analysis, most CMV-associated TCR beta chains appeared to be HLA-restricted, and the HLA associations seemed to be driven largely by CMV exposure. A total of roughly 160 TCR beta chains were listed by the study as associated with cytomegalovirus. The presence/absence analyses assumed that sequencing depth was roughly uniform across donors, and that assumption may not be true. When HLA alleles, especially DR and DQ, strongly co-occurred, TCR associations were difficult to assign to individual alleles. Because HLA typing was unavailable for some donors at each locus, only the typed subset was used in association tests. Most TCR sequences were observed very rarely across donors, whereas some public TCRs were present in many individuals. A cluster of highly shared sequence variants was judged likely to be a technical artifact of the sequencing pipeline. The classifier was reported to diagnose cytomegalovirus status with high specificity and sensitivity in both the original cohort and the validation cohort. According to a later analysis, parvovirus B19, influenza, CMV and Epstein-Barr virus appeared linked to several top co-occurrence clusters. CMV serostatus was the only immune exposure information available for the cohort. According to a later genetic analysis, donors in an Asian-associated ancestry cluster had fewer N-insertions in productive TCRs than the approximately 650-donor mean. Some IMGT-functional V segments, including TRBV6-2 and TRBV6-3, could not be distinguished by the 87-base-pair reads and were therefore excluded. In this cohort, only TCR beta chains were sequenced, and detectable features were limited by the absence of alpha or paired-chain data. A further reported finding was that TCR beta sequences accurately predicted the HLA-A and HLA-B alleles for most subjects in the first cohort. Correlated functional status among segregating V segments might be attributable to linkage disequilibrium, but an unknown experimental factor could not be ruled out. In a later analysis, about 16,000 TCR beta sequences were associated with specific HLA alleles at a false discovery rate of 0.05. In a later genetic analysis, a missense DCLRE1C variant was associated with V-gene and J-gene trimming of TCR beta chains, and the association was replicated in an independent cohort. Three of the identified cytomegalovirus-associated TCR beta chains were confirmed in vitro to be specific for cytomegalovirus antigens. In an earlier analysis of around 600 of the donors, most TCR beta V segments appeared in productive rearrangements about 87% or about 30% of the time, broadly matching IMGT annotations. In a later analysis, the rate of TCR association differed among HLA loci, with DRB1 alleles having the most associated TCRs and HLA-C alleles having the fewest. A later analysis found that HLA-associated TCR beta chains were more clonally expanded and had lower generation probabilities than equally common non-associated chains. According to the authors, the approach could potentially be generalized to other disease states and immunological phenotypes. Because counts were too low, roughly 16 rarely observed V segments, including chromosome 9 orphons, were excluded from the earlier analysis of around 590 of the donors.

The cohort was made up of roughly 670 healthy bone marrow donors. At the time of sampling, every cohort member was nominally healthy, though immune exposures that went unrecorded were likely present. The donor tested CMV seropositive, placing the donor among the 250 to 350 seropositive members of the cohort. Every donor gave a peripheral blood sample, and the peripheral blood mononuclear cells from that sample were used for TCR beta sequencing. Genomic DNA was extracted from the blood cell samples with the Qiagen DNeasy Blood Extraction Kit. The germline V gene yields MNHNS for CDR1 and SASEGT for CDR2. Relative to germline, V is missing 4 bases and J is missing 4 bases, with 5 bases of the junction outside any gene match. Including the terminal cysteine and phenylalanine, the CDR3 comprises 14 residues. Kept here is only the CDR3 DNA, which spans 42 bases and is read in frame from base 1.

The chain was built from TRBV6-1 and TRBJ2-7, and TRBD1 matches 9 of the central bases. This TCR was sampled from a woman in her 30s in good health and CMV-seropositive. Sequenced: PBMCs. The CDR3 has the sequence CASSAQGARYEQYF. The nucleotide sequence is TGTGCCAGCAGTGCACAGGGGGCGAGGTACGAGCAGTACTTC.